The clone carrying this T cell receptor (beta chain) was seen ten or more times. Its target is unknown. Researchers attached unique molecular identifiers to individual cDNA molecules. Each CDR3 protein is one row after TCRdb ran MiXCR on the 5' RACE reads. Here the sample spans some 48,000 distinct CDR3 sequences, approximately 6% being singletons. This entry comes from a study of early T cells in non-severe SARS-CoV-2 infection. Across the whole study: The authors sequenced bulk RNA from unsorted whole blood, leaving chains unpaired.

V shed 3 bases and J shed 1 base, with 15 bases lying between them. CDR1 is PRHDT, CDR2 FYEKMQ, per germline (reference sequence). This CDR3 comprises 16 residues. Findings and limits, study-wide: There was a bias toward anti-spike CD8 responses in VDJdb matching, which missed private and CD4 specificities.

Sequencing used whole blood, obtained at baseline. The V and J genes are TRBV13 and TRBJ1-1; D remains ambiguous. The sequence was collected from an adult who was a healthcare worker with PCR-confirmed SARS-CoV-2 infection or an uninfected control (not recorded which). DNA for the CDR3: TGTGCCAGCAGCTTTATCAAGTATGGGAAGAACACTGAAGCTTTCTTT. It translates to CASSFIKYGKNTEAFF.